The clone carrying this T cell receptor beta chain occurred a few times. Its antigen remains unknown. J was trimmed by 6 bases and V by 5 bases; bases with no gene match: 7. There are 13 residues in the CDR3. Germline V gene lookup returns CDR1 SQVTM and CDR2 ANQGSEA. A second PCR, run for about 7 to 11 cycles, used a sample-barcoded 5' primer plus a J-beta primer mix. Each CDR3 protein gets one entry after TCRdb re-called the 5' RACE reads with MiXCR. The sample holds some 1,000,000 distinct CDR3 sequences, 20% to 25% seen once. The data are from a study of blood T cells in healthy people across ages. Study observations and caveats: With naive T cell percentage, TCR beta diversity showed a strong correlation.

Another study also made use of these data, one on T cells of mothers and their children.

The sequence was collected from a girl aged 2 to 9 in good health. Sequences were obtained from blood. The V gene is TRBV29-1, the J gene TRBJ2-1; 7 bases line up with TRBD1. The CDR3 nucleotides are TGCAGCGTTTCGGGGACAGTTGTCAATGAGCAGTTCTTC. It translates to CSVSGTVVNEQFF.